The entry below gives a single TCR beta chain sequence along with its context. This sample is drawn from a study of shared clonotypes between healthy human individuals. Overall study context: Two women and three men aged 18 to 49 made up the donors.

Produced via immunoSEQ multiplex PCR; TCRdb's table is partial and in-frame only. The sample shows about 2 million clones, just under 95% of them seen only once. The V gene lost 1 base and the J gene lost 4 bases, with 11 bases spanning the gap. Germline CDR1 MGHRA, CDR2 YSYEKL. The CDR3 loop spans 15 amino acids. Terminally differentiated effector memory CD45RA+ cells were excluded by CCR7 positive selection of CD45RO-negative cells. The J gene is TRBJ1-3, the V gene TRBV4-1, with D possibly being TRBD1 (6 bases). Sample: naive CD8+ T cells sorted from blood. This receptor was identified in a man aged 18-30 years in good health. CDR3 residues: CASSQGQGIGNTIYF. The CDR3 DNA reads as TGCGCCAGCAGCCAAGGTCAGGGGATAGGAAACACCATATATTTT.